This T cell receptor (beta chain) was sequenced in a study of beta chain features in type 1 diabetes. The study reverse transcribed the entire isolated RNA, so it sequenced expressed TCRB transcripts. Sequencing used immunoSEQ multiplex PCR; TCRdb keeps in-frame clones, though not all of them. Found here are about 700,000 clones, about an eighth of them singletons; the top ten hold 0.02% to 0.025%. This clone was detected only a few times. Its specificity is not known. Findings and limits, study-wide: Within the patient group, naive, central memory and Treg TCRB repertoires appeared more similar to each other than within healthy donors. A moderate, significant TCRB CDR3 shortening appeared in type 1 diabetes across four CD4+ subsets.

Per the germline V gene, CDR1 is SGDLS and CDR2 is YYNGEE. V trimming: 4 bases; J trimming: 8 bases; junction bases outside the gene matches: 10. The CDR3 is made up of 15 amino acids. This sequence originates from a man between 18 and 29 years old with type 1 diabetes. Sequenced: naive CD4+ T cells from blood. The chain carries TRBV9 and TRBJ2-1; TRBD1 matches 9 bases. The CDR3: CASSLTGTGYHEQFF. Here the CDR3 DNA reads TGTGCCAGCAGCCTGACCGGGACAGGGTATCATGAGCAGTTCTTC. The full variable domain, with the rest looked up from reference TRBV9 and TRBJ2-1, is DSGVTQTPKHLITATGQRVTLRCSPRSGDLSVYWYQQSLDQGLQFLIQYYNGEERAKGNILERFSAQQFPDLHSELNLSSLELGDSALYFCASSLTGTGYHEQFFGPGTRLTVL.